A single sample gave rise to the 10 T cell receptor beta chains below, sequenced in a study of blood T cell repertoires in COVID-19. Profiled with immunoSEQ multiplex PCR; TCRdb holds only in-frame clones, not every one. The sample lists approximately 250,000 clones, roughly 86% occurring once. The sequencing sample was made of peripheral blood. Receptors were obtained from an older woman who had recovered from COVID-19.

The V and J genes are TRBV29-1 and TRBJ2-3, with 8 positions matching TRBD2. This CDR3 has 15 amino acids. V trimming: 8 bases; J trimming: 4 bases; junction bases outside the gene matches: 14. CDR1 is SQVTM, CDR2 ANQGSEA, per germline. CDR3 amino acids: CSSKTAVGGADTQYF. As DNA, the CDR3 is TGCAGCTCAAAGACGGCCGTCGGGGGGGCAGATACGCAGTATTTT.

The rearrangement joins TRBV6-5 to TRBJ1-2; 7 bases are a match to TRBD1. V gave up 5 bases and J gave up 10 bases; unmatched junction bases: 16. The germline gives CDR1 MNHEY, CDR2 SVGAGI. This CDR3 is 15 amino acids long. The CDR3 nucleotides read TGTGCCAGCAGTACCCAAGGGGGCTCGGATTATTACTACACCTTC. This translates into CASSTQGGSDYYYTF.

CDR3 protein: CASRSYDRDGNTIYF. In nucleotides, the CDR3 is TGTGCCAGCAGATCCTACGACAGGGACGGAAACACCATATATTTT. The gene calls are TRBV28 and TRBJ1-3; 7 nucleotides line up with TRBD1. Germline-derived CDR1 and CDR2 are MDHEN and SYDVKM. This CDR3 is built from 15 residues. Trimming removed 6 bases from V and 4 bases from J; junction bases left unmatched: 9.

The chain is built from TRBV7-2 and TRBJ2-7; no clear D. CDR1 is SGHTA and CDR2 is FQGNSA in the germline V gene. This CDR3 is 16 amino acids long. V lost 2 bases to trimming and J lost 1 base, with 15 bases between them. CDR3 protein: CASSLLAVTSSYEQYF. CDR3 coding DNA: TGTGCCAGCAGCTTACTTGCGGTGACGAGTTCCTACGAGCAGTACTTC.

This chain joins TRBV7-9 and TRBJ2-7, with D perhaps TRBD1 (5 bases). CDR1 and CDR2 from the germline V gene are SEHNR and FQNEAQ (reference sequence). Trimming cost V 3 bases and J 1 base, with 10 bases left between them. This CDR3 is built from 14 residues. CDR3 nucleotide sequence: TGTGCCAGCAGCTTTACATCAGGGTCCTACGAGCAGTACTTC. This translates into CASSFTSGSYEQYF.

V gene TRBV19 combines with J gene TRBJ2-5; TRBD2 is a possible D gene (5 bases). V was pared by 5 bases and J by 1 base, with 14 bases between. Germline assignment: CDR1 LNHDA and CDR2 SQIVND (reference sequence). The CDR3 is 15 amino acids. This CDR3 is CASSWRATTQETQYF. Written as DNA, the CDR3 is TGTGCCAGTAGTTGGCGGGCCACTACCCAAGAGACCCAGTACTTC.

The chain is built from TRBV6-5 and TRBJ1-5, with a possible D match to TRBD1 (6 bases). V lost 4 bases and J 8 bases, leaving 18 bases between the germline ends. The germline gives CDR1 MNHEY, CDR2 SVGAGI. This CDR3 contains 15 residues. CDR3 sequence: CASSSDRDNEKPQHF. CDR3 in DNA: TGTGCCAGCAGTTCGGACCGGGACAATGAAAAGCCCCAGCATTTT.

The J gene is TRBJ2-3, the V gene TRBV27; TRBD2 aligns across 8 bases. CDR3 length: 13 amino acids. The germline V gene has CDR1 MNHEY and CDR2 SMNVEV (reference sequence). J gave up 2 bases and V 7 bases, and 2 bases lay outside the gene matches. CDR3 protein: CASTGGDTDTQYF. CDR3 bases: TGTGCCAGCACCGGGGGGGACACAGATACGCAGTATTTT.

This chain links TRBV5-1 with TRBJ2-7, with 7 bases lining up with TRBD1. CDR1 is SGHRS and CDR2 is YFSETQ in the germline V gene. Trimming at V came to 4 bases and at J to 2 bases, leaving 6 bases not matched to a gene. This CDR3 comprises 14 residues. For the CDR3, the DNA is TGCGCCAGCAGCCGGGACAGTAACCCCTACGAGCAGTACTTC. The encoded protein is CASSRDSNPYEQYF.

The V call is TRBV19, the J call TRBJ2-1, with 12 bases that match TRBD2. Trimming at V came to 3 bases and at J to 9 bases, leaving 12 bases not matched to a gene. Germline V gene data show CDR1 as LNHDA and CDR2 as SQIVND (reference sequence). The CDR3 length is 17 residues. This CDR3 reads CASSIPSGGVRLGEQFF. The DNA for the CDR3 is TGTGCCAGTAGTATCCCTAGCGGGGGGGTGAGGTTAGGTGAGCAGTTCTTC.